The source of this TCR beta chain is a study of blood T cell repertoires in COVID-19 (dated by TCRdb to the early 2020s). Concerning the study at large: Samples from collaborators originated in the United States, Italy and Spain and spanned both the acute and convalescent phases of COVID-19. A freely available public database, intended as a resource for researchers studying the immune response to SARS-CoV-2, is where the repertoires were released. The dataset comprised deeply sampled blood TCRbeta repertoires from subjects exposed to, actively infected with, or recovered from COVID-19. Where available, HLA class I and class II types were obtained from metadata supplied by the sample provider rather than from assay-based typing. The sample metadata nearly always contained a de-identified subject ID, COVID-19 status, age in years and sex. The prospective study material was composed of cDNA or gDNA derived from T cells, B-cell-depleted T cells, or PBMCs. Samples were obtained from the ongoing ImmuneRACE study (first 160 participants) and from 950 to 1,500 subjects provided by 6 global collaborators. The research as a whole found: Clinical and demographic metadata were provided uncurated, with the amount varying by source and participant.

From its cysteine to its phenylalanine, the CDR3 spans 13 amino acids. Only CDR3 DNA remains: 39 bases, in frame from the first base. The germline V gene (reference sequence) gives CDR1 as LNHNV and CDR2 as YYDKDF. The V end loses 3 bases and the J end loses 5 bases, and a stretch of 10 bases separates them. One collaborating source in Seattle enrolled patients during active infection and followed them longitudinally through the course of disease. Each collaborating institution followed its own protocols to collect whole blood in K2EDTA tubes. Collaborator samples were shipped for TCRbeta analysis as frozen whole blood, isolated PBMCs, or DNA extracted from either sample type. The immunoSEQ Assay, a bias-controlled multiplex PCR, was used to amplify TCRbeta CDR3 regions from genomic DNA. In the original analysis: The number of nucleated cells in each sample was estimated from the amplification of reference gene primers within the assay. To quantify the absolute abundance of each unique TCRbeta CDR3 rearrangement, sequence reads were collapsed and filtered. For each sample, productive Simpson clonality was calculated as the square root of Simpson's diversity index over productive rearrangements. TCRdb stores this immuneACCESS table with in-frame sequences only. Part of the clones is absent; in the studies checked, under half of the shortfall reflects unresolved V genes, and no reason is known for the rest. That table furnishes V, J and clone size, whereas the DNA furnished D and trimming. This sample has 150,000 to 200,000 clones in its table, and more than 75% of those were observed once. 10% of the sample is held by the ten biggest clonotypes.

Worth noting for this clone: The specificity of this receptor is unknown. The sample holds no much larger clone one base away, and base qualities are not on file.

The sequencing input was peripheral blood. This sequence originates from a woman aged 70-85 years with COVID-19, enrolled during active disease. The V gene is TRBV15 and the J gene is TRBJ1-1, with no reliable assignment of the D segment. Here is the DNA: TGTGCCACCAGCAGGGTCGAGGTTACTGAAGCTTTCTTT. Its coded protein is CATSRVEVTEAFF.